This entry lists 15 T cell receptor beta chains sequenced from one sample in a study of T cell responses to AZD1222 COVID-19 vaccine. Measured with immunoSEQ multiplex PCR; TCRdb has only the in-frame clones, and not every one. The data hold more than 65,000 clones, with 80% to 90% observed a single time. This specimen consisted of peripheral blood, obtained 28 days after the second AZD1222 dose. The receptors here all came from an adult who received the AZD1222 COVID-19 vaccine.

The chain is built from TRBV30 and TRBJ2-1; no clear D gene. CDR3 size: 13 residues. The ends were cut back, 0 bases at V and 9 bases at J, with 12 bases in the middle. In germline, CDR1 is GTSNPN, CDR2 SVGIG (reference sequence). The CDR3 here is CAWSVGLSGEQFF. In DNA form, the CDR3 reads TGTGCCTGGAGTGTTGGGCTATCAGGTGAGCAGTTCTTC.

The chain links TRBV19 to TRBJ2-7; 10 bases fit TRBD1. CDR3 length: 15 amino acids. Germline CDR1 LNHDA, CDR2 SQIVND (reference sequence). The V gene end was trimmed by 3 bases and the J gene end by 4 bases; junction bases not matched to a gene: 6. In DNA form, the CDR3 reads TGTGCCAGTAGTATCACCGGGACAGGGGATTACGAGCAGTACTTC. It yields the protein CASSITGTGDYEQYF.

The J gene is TRBJ1-1, the V gene TRBV2; 7 bases line up with TRBD1. V was pared by 2 bases and J by 4 bases, with 7 bases of the junction left unmatched. This CDR3 is built from 15 residues. Germline CDR1 SNHLY, CDR2 FYNNEI. The CDR3 sequence is CASSELSTGSTEAFF. In nucleotides, the CDR3 is TGTGCCAGCAGTGAACTTTCGACAGGGAGCACTGAAGCTTTCTTT.

In its sample, this clone was seen a few times. The gene calls are TRBV7-9 and TRBJ1-2, with a weak D call TRBD1 (5 bases). CDR3 length: 13 residues. The ends were cut back, 5 bases at V and 8 bases at J, with 15 bases in the middle. Germline V CDR1 and CDR2: SEHNR, FQNEAQ (reference sequence). The CDR3 bases are TGTGCCAGCAGCGAGCGGGGGTCTGGGGGCTACACCTTC. It specifies CASSERGSGGYTF.

This clone is a singleton in its sample. This chain links TRBV24-1 with TRBJ1-2; TRBD1 matches 9 bases. Germline V CDR1 and CDR2: KGHDR, SFDVKD. CDR3 length: 14 amino acids. V lost 6 bases to trimming and J lost 4 bases; unmatched junction nucleotides: 5. CDR3 protein: CATSTGQGVYGYTF. The CDR3 DNA reads TGTGCCACCAGTACGGGACAGGGAGTCTATGGCTACACCTTC.

This chain connects TRBV6-2 or TRBV6-3 to TRBJ1-2; 7 positions match TRBD1. Trimming took 4 bases from V and 7 from J; bases not matched to a gene: 12. The CDR3 is 15 residues long. Germline V CDR1 and CDR2: MNHEY, SVGEGT. The CDR3 coding sequence is TGTGCCAGCAGTTTATATCAGGGGGATCTTCGTGGCTACACCTTC. This sequence encodes CASSLYQGDLRGYTF.

V is TRBV5-1 and J is TRBJ1-2; 7 nucleotides agree with TRBD1. The CDR3 spans 13 residues. Germline V CDR1 and CDR2: SGHRS, YFSETQ. The V segment lost 4 bases and the J segment 3 bases; nucleotides outside the gene matches: 3. In nucleotides, the CDR3 is TGCGCCAGCAGCCCTACAGGGGACTATGGCTACACCTTC. Translating it yields CASSPTGDYGYTF.

This chain connects TRBV5-1 to TRBJ1-1; 7 nucleotides align to TRBD1. Germline CDR1 and CDR2: SGHRS and YFSETQ. V shed 4 bases and J 4 bases; nucleotides not matched to a gene: 7. The CDR3 runs 14 residues. The chain's CDR3 is CASSKEGAVTEAFF. The DNA for the CDR3 is TGCGCCAGCAGCAAGGAGGGGGCCGTCACTGAAGCTTTCTTT.

A few counts support this clone. The chain joins TRBV4-1 to TRBJ1-4, with D unresolved. The CDR3 is 15 amino acids. CDR1 is MGHRA and CDR2 is YSYEKL in the germline V gene. The V end was cut by 6 bases, the J end by 0 bases, with 11 bases between. The CDR3 DNA is TGCGCCAGCAGGGATAGGACTGCAACTAATGAAAAACTGTTTTTT. This gives the protein CASRDRTATNEKLFF.

The genes are TRBV5-4 and TRBJ1-1, with no clear D. V gave up 0 bases and J gave up 11 bases, with 14 bases separating them. Germline V CDR1 and CDR2: SGHNT, YYREEE (reference sequence). The CDR3 is made up of 13 amino acids. In DNA form, the CDR3 reads TGTGCCAGCAGCTTGGACGTCCGGGATTCGGCTTTCTTT. This translates into CASSLDVRDSAFF.

This chain links TRBV10-3 with TRBJ2-3, with D perhaps matching TRBD1 (6 bases). The CDR3 contains 14 residues. V was shortened by 11 bases and J by 4 bases, with 19 bases between the two germline ends. Germline CDR1 is ENHRY and CDR2 is SYGVKD. The CDR3 coding sequence is TGTGCCGCAGGGGTCGGGGCTCAAGCAGATACGCAGTATTTT. As protein: CAAGVGAQADTQYF.

The chain recombines TRBV29-1 with TRBJ1-1; D may be TRBD1 (6 bases). CDR1 SQVTM and CDR2 ANQGSEA come from the germline V gene. This CDR3 is 11 amino acids long. Trimming took 2 bases from V and 11 from J, leaving 12 bases between them. CDR3 sequence: CSVERGAGAFF. In DNA form, the CDR3 reads TGCAGCGTTGAACGGGGGGCTGGGGCTTTCTTT.

The chain links TRBV28 to TRBJ1-4; D uncertain. Trimming removed 10 bases at V and 8 bases at J, with 17 bases between. Germline CDR1 is MDHEN and CDR2 is SYDVKM. There are 13 residues in the CDR3. CDR3 region: CAISNIRLEKLFF. CDR3 bases: TGTGCCATCTCCAATATAAGACTCGAAAAACTGTTTTTT.

The J gene is TRBJ2-3, the V gene TRBV4-2; possibly TRBD1 for D (5 bases). Trimming shortened V by 1 base and J by 6 bases, and 11 bases separated the two germline ends. This CDR3 is 14 amino acids long. Germline V lookup: CDR1 LGHNA, CDR2 YNFKEQ. CDR3 DNA: TGTGCCAGCAGCCAAGTAGGGGTTGCGGATACGCAGTATTTT. Translation: CASSQVGVADTQYF.

This chain links TRBV5-1 with TRBJ1-2, with TRBD1 identical over 7 bases. The CDR3 is 12 amino acids. V gave up 4 bases and J gave up 6 bases; unmatched junction bases: 3. Germline assignment: CDR1 SGHRS and CDR2 YFSETQ. CDR3: CASSTTGDGYTF. The DNA of the CDR3 is TGCGCCAGCAGCACCACAGGGGATGGCTACACCTTC.